Below, 9 T cell receptor beta chains from the same sample are listed, as sequenced in a study of T cell repertoires in cytomegalovirus infection. TCRdb called the reads again in MiXCR, with one record for every CDR3 protein. The top ten hold around 11% of the sample, which has 830,000 or so distinct CDR3 sequences, about 30% seen once. These receptors' antigens are unknown. The sample consisted of cultured CD8+ T cells from PBMCs, taken from culture after CMV antigen stimulation. The receptor source for this set is a human donor in good health (CMV status not recorded). Some clones in this sample may be carry-over from other donors' samples.

This clonotype has just a few counts. The chain employs TRBV10-3 and TRBJ1-1; D remains ambiguous. This CDR3 has 14 residues. Between the trimmed V and J ends, which lost 0 bases and 5 bases, there was a span of 10 bases. The germline CDR1 and CDR2 sequences are ENHRY and SYGVKD. The CDR3 region has the DNA TGTGCCATCAGTGAGTCTGAGGGCCATACTGAAGCTTTCTTT. It yields the protein CAISESEGHTEAFF.

The rearrangement joins TRBV14 to TRBJ2-6; D gene ambiguous. V was clipped by 5 bases and J by 3 bases, with 11 bases between them. The CDR3 runs to 15 residues. Germline CDR1 and CDR2: SGHDN and FVKESK. This chain's CDR3 is CASSEAPNGANVLTF. In nucleotides, the CDR3 is TGTGCCAGCAGCGAAGCCCCCAATGGGGCCAACGTCCTGACTTTC. Together with reference TRBV14 and TRBJ2-6, the CDR3 gives the full variable domain: EAGVTQFPSHSVIEKGQTVTLRCDPISGHDNLYWYRRVMGKEIKFLLHFVKESKQDESGMPNNRFLAERTGGTYSTLKVQPAELEDSGVYFCASSEAPNGANVLTFGAGSRLTVL.

The J gene is TRBJ2-1, the V gene TRBV7-9; a weak D match, TRBD1 (5 bases). Germline values: CDR1 SEHNR, CDR2 FQNEAQ (reference sequence). The CDR3 extends over 14 amino acids. The germline V and J ends were trimmed by 5 bases and 7 bases, with 15 bases remaining between them. The CDR3, as DNA: TGTGCCAGCAGCGTGGACCAGGGTCGGAATGAGCAGTTCTTC. This sequence encodes CASSVDQGRNEQFF.

The V gene is TRBV3-1, the J gene TRBJ2-1, with D hard to call. Germline loops: CDR1 LGHDT, CDR2 YNNKEL (reference sequence). CDR3 length equals 14 residues. Between the trimmed V and J ends, which lost 5 bases and 1 base, there was a span of 9 bases. DNA for the CDR3: TGTGCCAGCAGCTTCCCAAATTCCTACAATGAGCAGTTCTTC. Translated, it gives CASSFPNSYNEQFF.

This clonotype was counted between two and nine times. The gene calls are TRBV6-5 and TRBJ2-1; no definite D call. The CDR3 has 11 amino acids. Germline CDR1 and CDR2: MNHEY and SVGAGI. The germline V and J ends were trimmed by 8 bases and 7 bases, with 9 bases remaining between them. CDR3: CASGRLNEQFF. The CDR3 region has the DNA TGTGCCAGCGGACGACTGAATGAGCAGTTCTTC.

Written as DNA, the CDR3 is TGTGCCAGCAGTCAATCCGGGACAGGGTACTATGGCTACACCTTC. It specifies CASSQSGTGYYGYTF. V is TRBV27 and J is TRBJ1-2, with TRBD1 matching over 9 bases. After removal of 5 bases from V and 3 bases from J, the junction contained 7 bases not matched to a gene. The CDR3 is 15 residues long. Germline V gene data show CDR1 as MNHEY and CDR2 as SMNVEV (reference sequence).

The CDR3 sequence: CASRAAETQYF. The CDR3 DNA reads as TGTGCCAGCAGGGCCGCAGAGACCCAGTACTTC. The V and J genes are TRBV13 and TRBJ2-5; D gene unclear. The CDR3 spans 11 residues. Germline V CDR1 and CDR2: PRHDT, FYEKMQ (reference sequence). V was clipped by 6 bases and J by 4 bases, with 6 bases between them.

The J gene is TRBJ1-5, the V gene TRBV19, with TRBD1 identical over 8 bases. CDR1 LNHDA and CDR2 SQIVND come from the germline V gene (reference sequence). J lost 7 bases, V lost 1 base, and 3 bases had no gene match. This CDR3 region has 14 residues. The CDR3 loop is CASSIAQGAQPQHF. The CDR3 DNA is TGTGCCAGTAGTATAGCCCAGGGGGCACAGCCCCAGCATTTT.

Only a few counts were recorded for this clonotype. A much bigger clone sits one base away, suggesting this may be a read error. The genes are TRBV28 and TRBJ2-6, with D possibly TRBD1 on 6 matching bases. V lost 6 bases, J lost 2 bases, and 11 bases lay in between. CDR3 size: 15 residues. Germline assignment: CDR1 MDHEN and CDR2 SYDVKM. The CDR3 DNA is TGTGCCAGCAGCTTTACAGGGACTGGGGCCAACGTCCTGACTTTC. Its protein product is CASSFTGTGANVLTF.